This T cell receptor (beta chain) stems from a study of T cell responses to AZD1222 COVID-19 vaccine. Details on this clone: The antigen is not known.

Germline CDR1 is KGHSH and CDR2 is LQKENI. Unmatched junction bases numbered 6, after V lost 5 bases and J lost 2 bases. The CDR3 has 16 residues. Repertoires were generated with immunoSEQ multiplex PCR, while TCRdb's copy carries only in-frame clones and drops some. Of some 69,000 clones listed, roughly 80% are singletons. Study outcomes and limitations: None of the repertoires were sampled until the peak T cell response had passed.

The J gene is TRBJ2-3, the V gene TRBV18; 11 nucleotides line up with TRBD2. The receptor was derived from an adult who received the AZD1222 COVID-19 vaccine. Sequencing was performed on peripheral blood, taken 28 days after the second AZD1222 dose. The chain's CDR3 is CASSATSGVITDTQYF. In nucleotides, the CDR3 is TGTGCCAGCTCAGCGACTAGCGGGGTGATCACAGATACGCAGTATTTT.